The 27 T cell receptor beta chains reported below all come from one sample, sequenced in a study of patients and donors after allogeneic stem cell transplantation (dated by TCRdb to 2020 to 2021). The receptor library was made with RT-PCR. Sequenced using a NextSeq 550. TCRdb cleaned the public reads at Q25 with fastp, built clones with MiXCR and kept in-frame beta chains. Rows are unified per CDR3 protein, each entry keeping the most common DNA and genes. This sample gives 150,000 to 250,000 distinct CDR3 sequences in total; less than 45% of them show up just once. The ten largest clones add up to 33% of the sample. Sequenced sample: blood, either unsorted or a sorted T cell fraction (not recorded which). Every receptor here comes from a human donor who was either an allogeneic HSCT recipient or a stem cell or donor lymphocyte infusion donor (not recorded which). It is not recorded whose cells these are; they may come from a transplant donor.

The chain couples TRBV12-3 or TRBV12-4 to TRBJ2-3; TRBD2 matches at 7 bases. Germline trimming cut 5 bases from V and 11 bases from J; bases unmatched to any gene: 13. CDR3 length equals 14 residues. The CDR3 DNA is TGTGCCAGCAGTCCCCTGTGGGGCGGGAGCGGGCAGTATTTT. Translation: CASSPLWGGSGQYF.

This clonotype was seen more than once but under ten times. CDR3 nucleotides: TGTGCCAGCAGCCACGGGGCGGGGGTCACGTACAATGAGCAGTTCTTC. It encodes CASSHGAGVTYNEQFF. The chain employs TRBV6-6 and TRBJ2-1; 7 bases match TRBD2. CDR1 is MNHNY and CDR2 is SVGAGI in the germline V gene (reference sequence). This CDR3 region has 16 residues. The junction had 12 bases not matched to a gene; V was cut back by 6 bases and J by 4 bases.

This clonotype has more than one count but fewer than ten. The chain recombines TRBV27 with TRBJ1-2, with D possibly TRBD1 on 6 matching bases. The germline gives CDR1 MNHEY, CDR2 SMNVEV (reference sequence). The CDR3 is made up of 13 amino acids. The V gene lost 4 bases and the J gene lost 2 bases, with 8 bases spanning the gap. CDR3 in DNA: TGTGCCAGCAGTTGGACAGCGAACTATGGCTACACCTTC. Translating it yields CASSWTANYGYTF.

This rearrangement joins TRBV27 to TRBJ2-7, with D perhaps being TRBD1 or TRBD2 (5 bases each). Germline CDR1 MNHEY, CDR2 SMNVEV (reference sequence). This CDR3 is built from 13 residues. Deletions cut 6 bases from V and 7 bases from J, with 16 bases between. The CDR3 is CASSVLGRLEQYF. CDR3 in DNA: TGTGCCAGCAGCGTTTTGGGACGGCTGGAGCAGTACTTC.

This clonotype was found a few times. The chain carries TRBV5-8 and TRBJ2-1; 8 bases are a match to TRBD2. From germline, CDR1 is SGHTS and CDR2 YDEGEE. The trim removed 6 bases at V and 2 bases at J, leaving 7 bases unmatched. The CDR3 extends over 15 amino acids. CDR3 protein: CASTSTSGTYNEQFF. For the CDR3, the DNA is TGTGCCAGCACCTCAACTAGCGGTACCTACAATGAGCAGTTCTTC. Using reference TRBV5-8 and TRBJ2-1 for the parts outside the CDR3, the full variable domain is EAGVTQSPTHLIKTRGQQATLRCSPISGHTSVYWYQQALGLGLQFLLWYDEGEERNRGNFPPRFSGRQFPNYSSELNVNALELEDSALYLCASTSTSGTYNEQFFGPGTRLTVL.

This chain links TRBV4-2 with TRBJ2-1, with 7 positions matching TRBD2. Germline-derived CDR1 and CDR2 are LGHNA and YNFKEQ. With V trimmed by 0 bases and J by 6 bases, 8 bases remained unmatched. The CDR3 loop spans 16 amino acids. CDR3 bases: TGTGCCAGCAGCCAAGATTTACGGGAGGTTGGCAATGAGCAGTTCTTC. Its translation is CASSQDLREVGNEQFF.

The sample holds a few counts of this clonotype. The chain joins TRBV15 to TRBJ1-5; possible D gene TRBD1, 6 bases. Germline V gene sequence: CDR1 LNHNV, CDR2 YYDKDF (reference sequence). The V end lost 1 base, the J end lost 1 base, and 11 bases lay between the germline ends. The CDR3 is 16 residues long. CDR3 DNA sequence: TGTGCCACCAGCAGAGCCGACAGGATCAGCAATCAGCCCCAGCATTTT. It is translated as CATSRADRISNQPQHF.

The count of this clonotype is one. In DNA form, the CDR3 reads TGTGCCAGCAGTTACTCTAGCTTCGGGAGAGGAACCGGGGAGCTGTTTTTT. Its translation is CASSYSSFGRGTGELFF. The J gene is TRBJ2-2, the V gene TRBV6-5, with D perhaps TRBD2 (6 bases). CDR3 size: 17 residues. Germline V gene lookup returns CDR1 MNHEY and CDR2 SVGAGI. Trimming took 0 bases from V and 5 from J, leaving 16 bases between them.

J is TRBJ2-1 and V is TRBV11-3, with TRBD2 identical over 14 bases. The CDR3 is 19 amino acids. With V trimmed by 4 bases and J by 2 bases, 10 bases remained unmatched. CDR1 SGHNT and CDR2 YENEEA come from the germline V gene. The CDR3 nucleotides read TGTGCCAGCAGCTCACCGGGACTAGCGGGAGAGGACGCCTACAATGAGCAGTTCTTC. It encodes CASSSPGLAGEDAYNEQFF.

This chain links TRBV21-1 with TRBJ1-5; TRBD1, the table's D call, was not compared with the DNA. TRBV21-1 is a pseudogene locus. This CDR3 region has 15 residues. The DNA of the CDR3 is TGTGCCAGCAGCAAGCGCCAGGGAAGCAATCAGCCCCAGCATTTT. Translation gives CASSKRQGSNQPQHF.

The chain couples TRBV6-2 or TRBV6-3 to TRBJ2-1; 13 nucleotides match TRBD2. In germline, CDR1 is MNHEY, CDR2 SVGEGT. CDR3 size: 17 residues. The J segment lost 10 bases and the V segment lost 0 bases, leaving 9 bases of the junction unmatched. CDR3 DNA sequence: TGTGCCAGCAGTTACTCCAGGACTAGCGGGAGCGCCAGGGAGCAGTTCTTC. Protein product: CASSYSRTSGSAREQFF.

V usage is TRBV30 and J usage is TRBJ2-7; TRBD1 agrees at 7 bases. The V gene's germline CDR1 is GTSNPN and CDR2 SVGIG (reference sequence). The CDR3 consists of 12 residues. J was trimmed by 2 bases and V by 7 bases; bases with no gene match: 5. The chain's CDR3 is CASGTETYEQYF. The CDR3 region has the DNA TGTGCCTCCGGGACAGAGACCTACGAGCAGTACTTC.

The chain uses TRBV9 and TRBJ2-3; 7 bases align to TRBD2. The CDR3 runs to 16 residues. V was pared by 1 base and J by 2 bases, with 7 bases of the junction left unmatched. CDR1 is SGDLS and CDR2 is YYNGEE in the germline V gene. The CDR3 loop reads CASSVRWGGPTDTQYF. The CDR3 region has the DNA TGTGCCAGCAGCGTAAGGTGGGGAGGGCCCACAGATACGCAGTATTTT.

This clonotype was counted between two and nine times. This chain's CDR3 is CASSAPPNGYTF. The CDR3 DNA sequence: TGTGCCAGCAGTGCCCCACCGAACGGCTACACCTTC. This chain links TRBV2 with TRBJ1-2; no reliable D call. Trimming pared 4 bases from V and 8 bases from J, leaving 11 bases between. The CDR3 totals 12 residues. The germline V gene encodes CDR1 SNHLY and CDR2 FYNNEI.

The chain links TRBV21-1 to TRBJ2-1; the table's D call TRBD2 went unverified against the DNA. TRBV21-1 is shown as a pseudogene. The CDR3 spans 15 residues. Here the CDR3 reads CAHSPRLAGYNEQFF. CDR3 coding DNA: TGTGCCCACAGCCCCCGGCTAGCGGGCTACAATGAGCAGTTCTTC.

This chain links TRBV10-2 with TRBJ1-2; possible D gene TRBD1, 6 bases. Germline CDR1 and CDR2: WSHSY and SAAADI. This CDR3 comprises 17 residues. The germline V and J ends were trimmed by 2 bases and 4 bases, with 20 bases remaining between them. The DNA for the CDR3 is TGCGCCAGCAGTGAGAGGGGGGGAGGGACTCCCTCCTATGGCTACACCTTC. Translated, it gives CASSERGGGTPSYGYTF.

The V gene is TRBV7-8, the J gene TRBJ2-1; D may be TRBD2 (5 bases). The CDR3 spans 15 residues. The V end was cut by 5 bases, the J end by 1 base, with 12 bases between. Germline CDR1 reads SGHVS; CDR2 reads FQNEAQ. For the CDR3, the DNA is TGTGCCAGCAGCCCTAGGAGGTTTTCCTACAATGAGCAGTTCTTC. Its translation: CASSPRRFSYNEQFF.

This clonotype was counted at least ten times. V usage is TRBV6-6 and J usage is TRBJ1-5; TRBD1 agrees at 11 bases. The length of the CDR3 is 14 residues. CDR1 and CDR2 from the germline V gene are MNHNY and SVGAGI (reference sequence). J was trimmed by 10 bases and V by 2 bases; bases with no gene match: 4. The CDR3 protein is CASSYRDRGTPQHF. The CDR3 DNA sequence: TGTGCCAGCAGTTACCGGGACAGGGGGACCCCCCAGCATTTT.

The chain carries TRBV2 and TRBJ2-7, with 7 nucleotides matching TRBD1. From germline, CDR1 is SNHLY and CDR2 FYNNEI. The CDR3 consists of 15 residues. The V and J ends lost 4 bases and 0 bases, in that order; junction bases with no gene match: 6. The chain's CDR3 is CASSGQGRSSYEQYF. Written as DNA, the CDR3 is TGTGCCAGCAGTGGACAGGGCAGGAGCTCCTACGAGCAGTACTTC.

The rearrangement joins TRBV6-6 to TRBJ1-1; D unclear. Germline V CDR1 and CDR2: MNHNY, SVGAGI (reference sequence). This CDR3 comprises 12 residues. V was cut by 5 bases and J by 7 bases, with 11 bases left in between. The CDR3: CASSPAVSEAFF. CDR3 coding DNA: TGTGCCAGCAGTCCCGCGGTTAGTGAAGCTTTCTTT.

The CDR3: CASSLTSGFPEQYF. The DNA of the CDR3 is TGTGCCAGCAGTTTGACTAGCGGGTTCCCCGAGCAGTACTTC. V usage is TRBV12-3 or TRBV12-4 and J usage is TRBJ2-7; 10 bases are shared with TRBD2. J was trimmed by 6 bases and V by 3 bases; bases with no gene match: 5. The CDR3 length is 14 residues.

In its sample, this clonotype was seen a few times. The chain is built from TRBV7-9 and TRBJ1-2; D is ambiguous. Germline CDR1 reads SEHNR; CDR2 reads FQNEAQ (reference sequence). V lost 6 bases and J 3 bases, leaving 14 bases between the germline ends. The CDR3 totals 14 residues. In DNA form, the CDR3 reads TGTGCCAGCAGTTACCCGGCCCCGGACTATGGCTACACCTTC. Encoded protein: CASSYPAPDYGYTF.

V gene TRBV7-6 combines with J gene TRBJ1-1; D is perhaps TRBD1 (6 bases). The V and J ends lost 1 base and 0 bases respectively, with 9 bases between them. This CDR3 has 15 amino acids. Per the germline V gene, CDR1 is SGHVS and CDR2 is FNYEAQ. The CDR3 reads CASSLEDSLNTEAFF. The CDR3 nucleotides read TGTGCCAGCAGCTTAGAGGACAGTCTGAACACTGAAGCTTTCTTT.

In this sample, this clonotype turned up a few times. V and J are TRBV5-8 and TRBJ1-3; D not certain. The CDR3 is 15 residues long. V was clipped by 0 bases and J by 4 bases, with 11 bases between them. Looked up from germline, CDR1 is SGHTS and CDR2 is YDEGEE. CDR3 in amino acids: CASSLAPRTGNTIYF. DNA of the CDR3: TGTGCCAGCAGCTTGGCCCCGCGGACGGGAAACACCATATATTTT.

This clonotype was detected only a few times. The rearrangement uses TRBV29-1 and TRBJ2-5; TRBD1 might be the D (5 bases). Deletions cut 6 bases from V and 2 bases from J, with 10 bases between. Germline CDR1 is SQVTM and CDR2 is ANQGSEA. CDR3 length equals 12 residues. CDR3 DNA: TGCAGCGTAGCCGACAGACAAGAGACCCAGTACTTC. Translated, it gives CSVADRQETQYF. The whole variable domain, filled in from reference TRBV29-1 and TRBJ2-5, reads SAVISQKPSRDICQRGTSLTIQCQVDSQVTMMFWYRQQPGQSLTLIATANQGSEATYESGFVIDKFPISRPNLTFSTLTVSNMSPEDSSIYLCSVADRQETQYFGPGTRLLVL.

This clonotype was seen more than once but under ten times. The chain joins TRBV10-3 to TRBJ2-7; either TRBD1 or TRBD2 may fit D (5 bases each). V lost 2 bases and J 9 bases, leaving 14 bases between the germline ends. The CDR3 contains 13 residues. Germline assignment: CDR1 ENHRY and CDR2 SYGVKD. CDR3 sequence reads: CAISELGELGQYF. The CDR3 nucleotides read TGTGCCATCAGTGAGCTGGGGGAGCTCGGGCAGTACTTC.

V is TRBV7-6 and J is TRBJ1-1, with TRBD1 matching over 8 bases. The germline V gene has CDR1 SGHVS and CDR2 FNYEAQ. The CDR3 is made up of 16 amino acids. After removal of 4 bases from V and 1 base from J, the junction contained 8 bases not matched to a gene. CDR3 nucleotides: TGTGCCAGCAGCTCCGGACAGGGTACGGGGAACACTGAAGCTTTCTTT. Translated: CASSSGQGTGNTEAFF. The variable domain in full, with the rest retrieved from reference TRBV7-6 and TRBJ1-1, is GAGVSQSPRYKVTKRGQDVALRCDPISGHVSLYWYRQALGQGPEFLTYFNYEAQQDKSGLPNDRFSAERPEGSISTLTIQRTEQRDSAMYRCASSSGQGTGNTEAFFGQGTRLTVV.